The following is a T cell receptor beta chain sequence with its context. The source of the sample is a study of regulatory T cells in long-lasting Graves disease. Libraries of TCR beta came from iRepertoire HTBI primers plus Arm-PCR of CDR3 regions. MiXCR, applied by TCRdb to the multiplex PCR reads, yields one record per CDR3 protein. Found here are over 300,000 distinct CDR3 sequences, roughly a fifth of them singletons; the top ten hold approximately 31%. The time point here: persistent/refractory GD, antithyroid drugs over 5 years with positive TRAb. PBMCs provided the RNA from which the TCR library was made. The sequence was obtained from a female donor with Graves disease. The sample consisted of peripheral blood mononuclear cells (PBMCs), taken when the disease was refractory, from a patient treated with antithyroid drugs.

The CDR3 loop reads CSAKGLRDTGELFF. DNA of the CDR3: TGCAGCGCCAAGGGGTTACGGGACACCGGGGAGCTGTTTTTT. The chain has TRBV29-1 and TRBJ2-2, with D possibly being TRBD1 (5 bases). This CDR3 has 14 residues. Germline V gene lookup returns CDR1 SQVTM and CDR2 ANQGSEA. The ends were cut back, 7 bases at V and 3 bases at J, with 15 bases in the middle.